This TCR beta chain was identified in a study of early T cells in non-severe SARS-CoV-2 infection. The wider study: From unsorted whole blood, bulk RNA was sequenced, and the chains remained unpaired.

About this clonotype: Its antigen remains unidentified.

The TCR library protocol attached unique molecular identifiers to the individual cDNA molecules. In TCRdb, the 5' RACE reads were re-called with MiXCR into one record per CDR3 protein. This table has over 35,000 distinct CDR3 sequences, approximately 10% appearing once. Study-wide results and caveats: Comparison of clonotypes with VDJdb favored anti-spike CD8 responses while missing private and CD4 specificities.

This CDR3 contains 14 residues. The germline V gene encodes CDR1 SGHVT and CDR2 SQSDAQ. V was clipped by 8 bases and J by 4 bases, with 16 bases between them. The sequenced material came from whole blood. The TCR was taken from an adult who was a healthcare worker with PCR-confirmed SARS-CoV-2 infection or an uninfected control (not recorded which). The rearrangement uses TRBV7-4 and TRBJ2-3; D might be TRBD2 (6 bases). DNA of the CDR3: TGTGCCAGCCCTACCTTCGGGGGTGCAGATACGCAGTATTTT. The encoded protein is CASPTFGGADTQYF.